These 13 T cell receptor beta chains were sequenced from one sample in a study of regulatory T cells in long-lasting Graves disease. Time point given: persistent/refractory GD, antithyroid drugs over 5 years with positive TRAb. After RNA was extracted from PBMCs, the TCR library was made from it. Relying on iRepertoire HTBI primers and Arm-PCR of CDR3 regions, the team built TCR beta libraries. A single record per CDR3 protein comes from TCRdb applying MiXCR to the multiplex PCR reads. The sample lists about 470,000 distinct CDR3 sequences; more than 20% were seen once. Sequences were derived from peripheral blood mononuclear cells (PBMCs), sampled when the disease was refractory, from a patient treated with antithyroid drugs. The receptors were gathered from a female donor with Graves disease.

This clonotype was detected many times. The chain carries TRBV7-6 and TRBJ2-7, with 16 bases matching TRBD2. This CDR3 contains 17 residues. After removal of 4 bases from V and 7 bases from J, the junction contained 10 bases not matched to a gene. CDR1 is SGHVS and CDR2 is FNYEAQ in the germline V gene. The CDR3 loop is CASSWGLAGGPSGEQYF. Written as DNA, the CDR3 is TGTGCCAGCAGCTGGGGACTAGCGGGAGGGCCGAGTGGGGAGCAGTACTTC. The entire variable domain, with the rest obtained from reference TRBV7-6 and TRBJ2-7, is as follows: GAGVSQSPRYKVTKRGQDVALRCDPISGHVSLYWYRQALGQGPEFLTYFNYEAQQDKSGLPNDRFSAERPEGSISTLTIQRTEQRDSAMYRCASSWGLAGGPSGEQYFGPGTRLTVT.

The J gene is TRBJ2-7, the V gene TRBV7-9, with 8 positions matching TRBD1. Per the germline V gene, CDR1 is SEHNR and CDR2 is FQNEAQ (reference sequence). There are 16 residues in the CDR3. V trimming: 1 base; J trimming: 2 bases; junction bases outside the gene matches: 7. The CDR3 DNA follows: TGTGCCAGCAGCTTAGGGGGGACAGGCCAACCCTACGAGCAGTACTTC. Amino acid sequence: CASSLGGTGQPYEQYF.

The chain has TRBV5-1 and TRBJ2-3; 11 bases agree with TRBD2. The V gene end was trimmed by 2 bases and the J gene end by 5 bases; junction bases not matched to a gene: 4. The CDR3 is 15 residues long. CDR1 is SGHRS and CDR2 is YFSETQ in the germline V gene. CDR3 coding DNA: TGCGCCAGCAGCTTTGCTAGCGGGAGGATAGATACGCAGTATTTT. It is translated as CASSFASGRIDTQYF. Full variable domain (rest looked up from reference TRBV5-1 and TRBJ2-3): KAGVTQTPRYLIKTRGQQVTLSCSPISGHRSVSWYQQTPGQGLQFLFEYFSETQRNKGNFPGRFSGRQFSNSRSEMNVSTLELGDSALYLCASSFASGRIDTQYFGPGTRLTVL.

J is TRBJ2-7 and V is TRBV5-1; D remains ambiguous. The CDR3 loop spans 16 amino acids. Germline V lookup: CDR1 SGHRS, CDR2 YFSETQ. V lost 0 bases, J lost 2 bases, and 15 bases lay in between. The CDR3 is CASSLDPFGTTYEQYF. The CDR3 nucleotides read TGCGCCAGCAGCTTGGACCCTTTCGGTACCACCTACGAGCAGTACTTC.

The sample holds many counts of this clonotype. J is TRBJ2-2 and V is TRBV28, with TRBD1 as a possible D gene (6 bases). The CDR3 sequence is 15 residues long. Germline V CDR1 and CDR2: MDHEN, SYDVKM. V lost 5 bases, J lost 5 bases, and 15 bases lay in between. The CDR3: CASSPDSGSTGELFF. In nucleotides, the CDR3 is TGTGCCAGCAGTCCGGACAGCGGATCTACCGGGGAGCTGTTTTTT. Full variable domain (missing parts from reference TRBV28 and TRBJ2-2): DVKVTQSSRYLVKRTGEKVFLECVQDMDHENMFWYRQDPGLGLRLIYFSYDVKMKEKGDIPEGYSVSREKKERFSLILESASTNQTSMYLCASSPDSGSTGELFFGEGSRLTVL.

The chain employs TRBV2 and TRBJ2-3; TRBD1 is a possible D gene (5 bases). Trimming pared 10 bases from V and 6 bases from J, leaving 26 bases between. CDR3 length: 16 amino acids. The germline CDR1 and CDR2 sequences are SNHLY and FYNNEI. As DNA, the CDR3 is TGTGCCACGCGCTCAGGGATTGGACGAGTTAAGGATACGCAGTATTTT. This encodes CATRSGIGRVKDTQYF.

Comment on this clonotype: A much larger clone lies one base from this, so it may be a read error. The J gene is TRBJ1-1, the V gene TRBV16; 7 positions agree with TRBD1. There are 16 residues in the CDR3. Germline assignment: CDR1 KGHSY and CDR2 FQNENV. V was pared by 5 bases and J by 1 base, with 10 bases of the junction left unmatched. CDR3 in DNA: TGTGCCAGCAGCTCCTTTCCAGGGGGATCGAACACTGAAGCTTTCTTT. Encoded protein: CASSSFPGGSNTEAFF.

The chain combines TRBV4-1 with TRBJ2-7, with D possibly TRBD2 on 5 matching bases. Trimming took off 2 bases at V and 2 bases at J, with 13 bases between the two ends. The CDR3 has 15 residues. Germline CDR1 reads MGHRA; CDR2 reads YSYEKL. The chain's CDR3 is CASSQPLAVTYEQYF. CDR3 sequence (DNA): TGCGCCAGCAGCCAACCCCTAGCCGTAACCTACGAGCAGTACTTC.

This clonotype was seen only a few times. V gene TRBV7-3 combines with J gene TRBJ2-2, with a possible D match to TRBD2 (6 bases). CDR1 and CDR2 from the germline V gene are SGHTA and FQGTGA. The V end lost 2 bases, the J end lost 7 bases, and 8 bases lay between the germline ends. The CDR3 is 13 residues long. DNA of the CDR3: TGTGCCAGCAGCTTAGCGGGGCACGGGGAGCTGTTTTTT. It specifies CASSLAGHGELFF.

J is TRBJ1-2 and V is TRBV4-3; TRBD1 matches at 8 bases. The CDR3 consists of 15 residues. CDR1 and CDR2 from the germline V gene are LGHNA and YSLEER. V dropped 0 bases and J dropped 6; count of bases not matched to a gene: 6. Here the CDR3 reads CASSQEWTGRHGYTF. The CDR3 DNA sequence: TGCGCCAGCAGCCAAGAATGGACAGGGAGACATGGCTACACCTTC.

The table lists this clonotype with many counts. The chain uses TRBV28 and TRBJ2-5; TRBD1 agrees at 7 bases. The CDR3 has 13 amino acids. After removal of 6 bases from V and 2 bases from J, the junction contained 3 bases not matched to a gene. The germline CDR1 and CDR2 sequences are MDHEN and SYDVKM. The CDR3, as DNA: TGTGCCAGCAGGACAGGGTTACAAGAGACCCAGTACTTC. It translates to CASRTGLQETQYF.

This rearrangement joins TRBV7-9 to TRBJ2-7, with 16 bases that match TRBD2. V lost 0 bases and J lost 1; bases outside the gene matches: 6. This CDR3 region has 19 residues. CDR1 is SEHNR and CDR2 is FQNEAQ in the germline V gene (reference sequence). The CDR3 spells CASSLAPGLAGGDSYEQYF. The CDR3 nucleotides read TGTGCCAGCAGCTTAGCGCCGGGACTAGCGGGAGGGGATTCCTACGAGCAGTACTTC.

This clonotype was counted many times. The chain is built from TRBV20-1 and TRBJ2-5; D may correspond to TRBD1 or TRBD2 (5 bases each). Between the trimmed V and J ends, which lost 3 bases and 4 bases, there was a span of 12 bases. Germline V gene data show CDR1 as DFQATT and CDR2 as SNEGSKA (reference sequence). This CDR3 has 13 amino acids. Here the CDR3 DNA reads TGCAGTGCTAGGCCGGGGACCGCAGAGACCCAGTACTTC. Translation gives CSARPGTAETQYF.